The clone carrying this TCR beta chain was picked up a small number of times. Its specificity is unknown. The sample originates from a study of cytomegalovirus exposure and HLA in healthy donors. Overall study: Of 300 to 500 genotyped donors, 81% grouped in the Caucasian-associated ancestry cluster. The study, taken as a whole, reports: Many donors carried some public TCRs, although rarity characterized most TCR sequences. Researchers had no immune exposure information except CMV serostatus available. A few CMV-associated chains were confirmed in vitro to be specific for CMV antigens.

This PCR relied on a set of 60 Vbeta primers and 13 Jbeta primers. This table comes from immunoSEQ multiplex PCR, and its TCRdb copy is limited to in-frame clones, with some not included. This table has some 160,000 clones, around 78% appearing once. This clonotype was obtained from a woman in her forties in good health and CMV-seronegative. The sample was PBMCs.

The CDR3: CASTFQGSYNEQFF. DNA for the CDR3: TGTGCCAGCACGTTTCAGGGGTCCTACAATGAGCAGTTCTTC. The rearrangement joins TRBV5-4 to TRBJ2-1; D is possibly TRBD1 (6 bases). CDR1 and CDR2 from the germline V gene are SGHNT and YYREEE (reference sequence). V was cut by 6 bases and J by 1 base, with 11 bases left in between. There are 14 residues in the CDR3.